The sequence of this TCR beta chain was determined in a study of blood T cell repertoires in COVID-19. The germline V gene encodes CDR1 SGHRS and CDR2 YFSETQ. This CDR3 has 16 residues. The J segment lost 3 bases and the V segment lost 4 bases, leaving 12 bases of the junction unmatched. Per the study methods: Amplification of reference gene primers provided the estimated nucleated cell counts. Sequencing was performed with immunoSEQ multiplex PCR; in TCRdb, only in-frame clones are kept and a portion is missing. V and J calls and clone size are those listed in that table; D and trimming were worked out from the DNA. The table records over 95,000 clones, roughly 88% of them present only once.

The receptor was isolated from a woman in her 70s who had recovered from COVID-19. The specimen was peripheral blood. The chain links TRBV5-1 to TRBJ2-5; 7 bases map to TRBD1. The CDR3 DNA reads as TGCGCCAGCAGCCCTCTCACAGGGGCGCGGAAAGAGACCCAGTACTTC. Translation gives CASSPLTGARKETQYF.